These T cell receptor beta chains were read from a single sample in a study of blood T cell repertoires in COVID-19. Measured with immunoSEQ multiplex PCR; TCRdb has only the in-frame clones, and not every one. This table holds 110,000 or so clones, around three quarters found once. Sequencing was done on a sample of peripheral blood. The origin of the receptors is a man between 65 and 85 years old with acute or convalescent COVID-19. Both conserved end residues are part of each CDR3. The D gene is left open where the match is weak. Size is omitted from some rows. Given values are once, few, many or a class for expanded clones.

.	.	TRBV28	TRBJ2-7	CASSLRVALEQYF	TGTGCCAGCAGTTTACGGGTCGCTTTGGAGCAGTACTTC
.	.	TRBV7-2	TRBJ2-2	CASSPYITTGTGELFF	TGTGCCAGCAGCCCCTATATCACCACAGGGACCGGGGAGCTGTTTTTT
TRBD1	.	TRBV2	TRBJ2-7	CASTQDREQYF	TGTGCCAGCACTCAGGACAGGGAGCAGTACTTC
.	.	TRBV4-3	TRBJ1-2	CASSQAEQANYGYTF	TGCGCCAGCAGCCAAGCCGAGCAGGCTAACTATGGCTACACCTTC
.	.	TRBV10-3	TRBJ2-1	CAMRTVYNEQFF	TGTGCCATGCGGACAGTATACAATGAGCAGTTCTTC
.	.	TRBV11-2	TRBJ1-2	CASSGRDGVWYTF	TGTGCCAGCAGCGGCCGCGACGGGGTCTGGTACACCTTC
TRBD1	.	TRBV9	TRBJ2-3	CASSETGASTDTQYF	TGTGCCAGCAGCGAGACAGGGGCGAGCACAGATACGCAGTATTTT
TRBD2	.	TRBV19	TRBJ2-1	CASSIGSGSVTYNEQFF	TGTGCCAGTAGTATAGGTAGCGGGAGTGTGACCTACAATGAGCAGTTCTTC
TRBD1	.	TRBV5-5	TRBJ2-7	CASSQNRGAEQYF	TGTGCCAGCAGCCAAAACAGGGGAGCCGAGCAGTACTTC
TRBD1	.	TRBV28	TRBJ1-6	CASTSAAGQYNSPLHF	TGTGCCAGCACCTCCGCGGCGGGACAGTATAATTCACCCCTCCACTTT
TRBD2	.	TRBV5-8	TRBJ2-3	CASRPRTSGGEGQYF	TGTGCCAGCAGACCCCGGACTAGCGGAGGGGAAGGGCAGTATTTT
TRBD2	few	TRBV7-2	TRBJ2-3	CASSPGGADTQYF	TGTGCCAGCAGCCCCGGGGGGGCAGATACGCAGTATTTT
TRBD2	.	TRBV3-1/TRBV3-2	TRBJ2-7	CASSQDWLAVTYEQYF	TGTGCCAGCAGCCAAGATTGGCTAGCGGTAACCTACGAGCAGTACTTC
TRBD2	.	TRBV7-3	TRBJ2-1	CASSKPAGPQFF	TGTGCCAGCAGCAAGCCAGCGGGACCGCAGTTCTTC
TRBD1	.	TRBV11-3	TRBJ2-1	CASSLEQGVQFF	TGTGCCAGCAGCTTAGAACAGGGGGTGCAGTTCTTC
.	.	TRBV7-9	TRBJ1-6	CASSFLVGNSPLHF	TGTGCCAGCAGCTTTTTGGTGGGCAATTCACCCCTCCACTTT
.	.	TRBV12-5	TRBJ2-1	CASGLAGGSNEQFF	TGTGCTAGTGGTTTGGCCGGAGGATCCAATGAGCAGTTCTTC
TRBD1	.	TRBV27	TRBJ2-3	CASSLWGQGYPDTQYF	TGTGCCAGCAGTTTATGGGGACAGGGTTACCCAGATACGCAGTATTTT
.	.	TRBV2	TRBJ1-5	CASSGQPNQPQHF	TGTGCCAGCAGTGGACAACCCAATCAGCCCCAGCATTTT
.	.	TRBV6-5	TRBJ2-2	CASSYSEATGELFF	TGTGCCAGCAGTTACTCGGAGGCAACCGGGGAGCTGTTTTTT
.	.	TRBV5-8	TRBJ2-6	CASSPPGGPVSGANVLTF	TGTGCCAGCAGCCCCCCGGGGGGCCCCGTCTCTGGGGCCAACGTCCTGACTTTC
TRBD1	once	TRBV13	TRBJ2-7	CASSLGTGEYEQYF	TGTGCCAGCAGCCTCGGGACAGGGGAATACGAGCAGTACTTC
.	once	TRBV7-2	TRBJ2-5	CASSLSFGETQYF	TGTGCCAGCAGCTTAAGTTTCGGAGAGACCCAGTACTTC
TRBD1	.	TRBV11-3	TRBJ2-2	CASSRDRGAINTGELFF	TGTGCCAGCAGCCGGGACAGGGGGGCTATAAACACCGGGGAGCTGTTTTTT
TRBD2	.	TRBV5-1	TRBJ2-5	CASSPGTIQETQYF	TGCGCCAGCAGCCCCGGGACTATCCAAGAGACCCAGTACTTC
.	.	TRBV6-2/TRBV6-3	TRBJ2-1	CASSVHSGVPPNEQFF	TGTGCCAGCAGTGTTCATTCGGGGGTCCCTCCCAATGAGCAGTTCTTC
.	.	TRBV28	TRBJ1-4	CASSPQINEKLFF	TGTGCCAGCAGTCCCCAAATTAATGAAAAACTGTTTTTT
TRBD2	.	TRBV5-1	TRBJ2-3	CASSLPSGGYTDTQYF	TGCGCCAGCAGCTTGCCTAGCGGGGGCTACACAGATACGCAGTATTTT
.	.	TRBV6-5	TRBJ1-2	CASTEGARGYTF	TGTGCCAGCACCGAGGGCGCGAGAGGCTACACCTTC
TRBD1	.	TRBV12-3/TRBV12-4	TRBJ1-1	CASSPTGMGAFF	TGTGCCAGCAGCCCGACAGGGATGGGAGCTTTCTTT
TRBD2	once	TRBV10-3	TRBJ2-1	CAISESVAGENEQFF	TGTGCCATCAGTGAGTCGGTAGCGGGAGAGAATGAGCAGTTCTTC
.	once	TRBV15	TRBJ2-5	CATSRDGGPYQETQYF	TGTGCCACCAGCAGAGATGGAGGACCCTACCAAGAGACCCAGTACTTC
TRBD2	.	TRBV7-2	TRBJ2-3	CASSLHLGLAKTDTQYF	TGTGCCAGCAGCTTACACCTTGGACTAGCGAAAACAGATACGCAGTATTTT
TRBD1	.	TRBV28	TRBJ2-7	CASRGQGILYEQYF	TGTGCCAGCAGAGGACAGGGAATTCTCTACGAGCAGTACTTC
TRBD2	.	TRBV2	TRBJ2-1	CASTPVLAGLNEQFF	TGTGCCAGTACCCCTGTACTAGCGGGACTCAATGAGCAGTTCTTC
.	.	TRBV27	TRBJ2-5	CASRGSFRETQYF	TGTGCCAGCAGGGGGAGTTTCAGGGAGACCCAGTACTTC
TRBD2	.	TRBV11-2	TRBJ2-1	CASSLREGSGNYNEQFF	TGTGCCAGCAGCTTACGGGAGGGTAGCGGGAACTACAATGAGCAGTTCTTC
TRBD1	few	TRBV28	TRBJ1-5	CASSSGQGALAQHF	TGTGCCAGCAGTTCGGGACAGGGGGCTTTAGCCCAGCATTTT
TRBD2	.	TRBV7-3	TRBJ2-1	CASSFSGRVANEQFF	TGTGCCAGCAGCTTCAGCGGGAGAGTCGCCAATGAGCAGTTCTTC
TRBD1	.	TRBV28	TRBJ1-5	CASSLTGQVDIQPQHF	TGTGCCAGCAGTCTAACGGGACAGGTGGACATCCAGCCCCAGCATTTT
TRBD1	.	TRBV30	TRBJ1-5	CAWSVPKDRGRSNQPQHF	TGTGCCTGGAGTGTCCCGAAAGACAGGGGGCGAAGCAATCAGCCCCAGCATTTT
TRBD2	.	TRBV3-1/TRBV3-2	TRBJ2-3	CASIIHATSGRRTDTQYF	TGTGCCAGCATCATACATGCCACTAGCGGGAGACGCACAGATACGCAGTATTTT
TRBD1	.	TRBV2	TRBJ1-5	CAGGQGEFQPQHF	TGTGCCGGAGGACAGGGGGAATTTCAGCCCCAGCATTTT
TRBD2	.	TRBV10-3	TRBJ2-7	CAIGGLAGTYEQYF	TGTGCCATCGGGGGACTAGCGGGTACTTACGAGCAGTACTTC
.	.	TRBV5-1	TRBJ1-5	CASSPQGDQPQHF	TGCGCCAGCAGCCCGCAGGGTGATCAGCCCCAGCATTTT
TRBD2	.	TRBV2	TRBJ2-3	CASTRSGGALDTQYF	TGTGCCAGCACTCGCAGCGGGGGGGCGTTAGATACGCAGTATTTT
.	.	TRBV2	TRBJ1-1	CASSVGQSPTEAFF	TGTGCCAGCAGCGTCGGACAGTCGCCAACTGAAGCTTTCTTT
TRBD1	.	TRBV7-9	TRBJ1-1	CASSLEQGVGNTEAFF	TGTGCCAGCAGCTTAGAACAGGGGGTGGGAAACACTGAAGCTTTCTTT
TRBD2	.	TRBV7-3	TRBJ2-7	CASGPRGGEQYF	TGTGCCAGCGGACCCCGGGGGGGCGAGCAGTACTTC
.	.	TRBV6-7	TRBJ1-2	CASSYPTYDYGYTF	TGTGCCAGCAGTTACCCCACTTATGACTATGGCTACACCTTC
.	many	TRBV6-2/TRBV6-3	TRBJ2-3	CASSLYREDTQYF	TGTGCCAGCAGCCTATACAGGGAGGATACGCAGTATTTT
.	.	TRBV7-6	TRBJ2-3	CASSFRGNTQYF	TGTGCCAGCAGCTTCAGGGGAAATACGCAGTATTTT
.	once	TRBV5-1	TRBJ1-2	CASSLADGNYGYTF	TGCGCCAGCAGCTTGGCCGACGGGAACTATGGCTACACCTTC
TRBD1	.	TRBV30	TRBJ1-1	CAWSRAGQGWNTEAFF	TGTGCCTGGAGTCGAGCCGGACAGGGGTGGAACACTGAAGCTTTCTTT
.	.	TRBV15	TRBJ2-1	CATSRDGGAGFNEQFF	TGTGCCACCAGCAGAGATGGGGGGGCGGGTTTCAATGAGCAGTTCTTC
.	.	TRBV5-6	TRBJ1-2	CASSSPGRGVSGYTF	TGTGCCAGCAGCTCTCCGGGACGGGGGGTTTCGGGCTACACCTTC
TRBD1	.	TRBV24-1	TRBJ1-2	CATSDGRTGYYTF	TGTGCCACCAGTGATGGGAGGACAGGATATTACACCTTC
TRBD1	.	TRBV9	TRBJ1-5	CASSVGQGDQPQHF	TGTGCCAGCAGCGTAGGACAGGGTGATCAGCCCCAGCATTTT
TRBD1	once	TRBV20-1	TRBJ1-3	CSASLTGEDTIYF	TGCAGTGCTAGTTTGACAGGGGAGGACACCATATATTTT